This T cell receptor beta chain derives from a study of response to subunit inactivated influenza vaccine. Overall study results and limits: New T cells are recruited in small numbers by each seasonal influenza vaccination, according to the authors' suggestion.

TCRdb reanalysed the RT-PCR reads using MiXCR and keeps one entry per CDR3 protein. The profile shows hundreds of thousands of distinct CDR3 sequences, approximately 13% of them singletons. This clonotype appeared many times. Its antigen is undetermined. This material consisted of PBMCs from blood, taken about 14 days before vaccination. This sequence was found in a man between 50 and 59 years old who received an inactivated influenza vaccine.

CDR3 DNA sequence: TGCGCCAGCAGCTGGGGACTAGCGGGGTCCTACAATGAGCAGTTCTTC. Translated: CASSWGLAGSYNEQFF. The chain couples TRBV5-1 to TRBJ2-1, with TRBD2 matching over 13 bases. CDR3 length: 16 residues. Germline CDR1 SGHRS, CDR2 YFSETQ. Trimming cost V 3 bases and J 1 base; bases outside gene matches: 1. Complete variable domain (other parts from reference TRBV5-1 and TRBJ2-1): KAGVTQTPRYLIKTRGQQVTLSCSPISGHRSVSWYQQTPGQGLQFLFEYFSETQRNKGNFPGRFSGRQFSNSRSEMNVSTLELGDSALYLCASSWGLAGSYNEQFFGPGTRLTVL.